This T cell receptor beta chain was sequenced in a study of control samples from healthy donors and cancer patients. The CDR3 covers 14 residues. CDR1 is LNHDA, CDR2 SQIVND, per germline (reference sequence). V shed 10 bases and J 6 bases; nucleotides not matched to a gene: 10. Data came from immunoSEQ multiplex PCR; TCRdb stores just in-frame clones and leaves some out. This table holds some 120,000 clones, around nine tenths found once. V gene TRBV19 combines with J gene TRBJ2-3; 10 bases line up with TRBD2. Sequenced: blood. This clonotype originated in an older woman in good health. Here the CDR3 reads CATVSGGAGDTQYF. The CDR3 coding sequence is TGTGCCACTGTCAGCGGGGGGGCCGGTGATACGCAGTATTTT.